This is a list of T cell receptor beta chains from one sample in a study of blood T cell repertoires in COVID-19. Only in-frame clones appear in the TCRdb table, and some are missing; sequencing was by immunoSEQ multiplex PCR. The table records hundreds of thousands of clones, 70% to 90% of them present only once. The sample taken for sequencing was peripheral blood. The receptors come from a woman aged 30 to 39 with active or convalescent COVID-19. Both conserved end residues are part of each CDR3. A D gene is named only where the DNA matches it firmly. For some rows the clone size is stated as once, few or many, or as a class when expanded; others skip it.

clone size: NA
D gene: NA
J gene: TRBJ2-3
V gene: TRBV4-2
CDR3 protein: CASSQEANSGSGDTQYF
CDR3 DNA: TGTGCCAGCAGCCAAGAAGCCAATAGCGGCTCGGGAGATACGCAGTATTTT

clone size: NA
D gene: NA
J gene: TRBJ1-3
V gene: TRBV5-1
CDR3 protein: CASSLEGFSGNTIYF
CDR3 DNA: TGCGCCAGCAGCTTGGAGGGGTTCTCTGGAAACACCATATATTTT

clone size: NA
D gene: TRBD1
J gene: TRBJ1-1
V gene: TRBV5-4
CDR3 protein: CASSLSGTGGQAFF
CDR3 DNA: TGTGCCAGCAGCTTGTCGGGGACAGGGGGGCAAGCTTTCTTT

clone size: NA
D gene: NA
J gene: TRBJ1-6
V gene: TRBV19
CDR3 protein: CASSIEDGRENSPLHF
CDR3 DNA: TGTGCCAGTAGTATAGAAGACGGGCGGGAAAATTCACCCCTCCACTTT

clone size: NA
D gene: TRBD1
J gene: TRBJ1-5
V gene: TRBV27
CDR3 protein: CASRTGGSQPQHF
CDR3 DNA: TGTGCCAGCAGGACAGGGGGCAGTCAGCCCCAGCATTTT

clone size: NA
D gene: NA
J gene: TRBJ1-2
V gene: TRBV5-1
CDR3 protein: CASSLAAFEGYGYTF
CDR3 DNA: TGCGCCAGCAGCTTGGCCGCGTTTGAGGGCTATGGCTACACCTTC

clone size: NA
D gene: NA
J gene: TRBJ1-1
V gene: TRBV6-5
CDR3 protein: CASSKPGGETFF
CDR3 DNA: TGTGCCAGCAGTAAGCCCGGGGGGGAAACTTTCTTT

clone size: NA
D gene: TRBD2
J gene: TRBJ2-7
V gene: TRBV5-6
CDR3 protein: CASSSGLAGDEQYF
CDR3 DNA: TGTGCCAGCAGCTCGGGACTAGCGGGAGACGAGCAGTACTTC

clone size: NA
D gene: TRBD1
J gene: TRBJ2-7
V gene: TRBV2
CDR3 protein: CASSDWGQVEYEQYF
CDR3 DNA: TGTGCCAGCAGTGATTGGGGACAGGTAGAATACGAGCAGTACTTC

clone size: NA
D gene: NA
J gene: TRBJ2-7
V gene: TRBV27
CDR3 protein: CASRLDRPSYEQYF
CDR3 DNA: TGTGCCAGCAGACTTGACAGGCCCTCCTACGAGCAGTACTTC

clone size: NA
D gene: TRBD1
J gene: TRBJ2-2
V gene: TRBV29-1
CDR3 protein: CSVGYFDRGQTGELFF
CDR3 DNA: TGCAGCGTTGGTTACTTTGACAGGGGCCAGACCGGGGAGCTGTTTTTT

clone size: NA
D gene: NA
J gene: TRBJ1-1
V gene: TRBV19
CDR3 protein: CASSGHPNTEAFF
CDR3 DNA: TGTGCCAGTAGTGGACATCCGAACACTGAAGCTTTCTTT

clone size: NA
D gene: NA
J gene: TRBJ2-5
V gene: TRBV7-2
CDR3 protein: CASSYGINARETQYF
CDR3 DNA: TGTGCCAGCAGCTACGGGATCAATGCCCGGGAGACCCAGTACTTC

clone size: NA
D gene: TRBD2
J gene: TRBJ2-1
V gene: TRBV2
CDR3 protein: CASSRDYLSYNEQFF
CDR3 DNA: TGTGCCAGCAGCCGGGACTATCTCTCCTACAATGAGCAGTTCTTC

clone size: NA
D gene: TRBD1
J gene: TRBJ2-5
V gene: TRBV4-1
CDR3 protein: CASSRGTGTGETQYF
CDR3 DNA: TGCGCCAGCAGCCGTGGGACAGGGACGGGAGAGACCCAGTACTTC

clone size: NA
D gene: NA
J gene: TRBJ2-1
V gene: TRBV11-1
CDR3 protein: CASSLSYEQFF
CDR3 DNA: TGTGCCAGCAGCCTAAGCTATGAGCAGTTCTTC

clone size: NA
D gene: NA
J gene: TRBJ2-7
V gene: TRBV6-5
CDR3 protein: CASQLGNEQYF
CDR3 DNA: TGTGCCAGCCAGCTCGGGAACGAGCAGTACTTC

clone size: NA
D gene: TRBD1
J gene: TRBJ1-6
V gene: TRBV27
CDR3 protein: CASSIDRGGSPLHF
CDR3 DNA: TGTGCCAGCAGTATCGACAGGGGTGGATCACCCCTCCACTTT

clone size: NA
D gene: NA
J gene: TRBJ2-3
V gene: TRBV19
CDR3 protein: CASSLGFRWDTQYF
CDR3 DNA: TGTGCCAGTAGTCTCGGGTTCCGCTGGGATACGCAGTATTTT

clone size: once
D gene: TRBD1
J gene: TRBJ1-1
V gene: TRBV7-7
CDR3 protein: CASSPPLDLDRSLGDTEAFF
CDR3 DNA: TGTGCCAGCAGCCCCCCCCTAGATTTGGACAGGAGCCTGGGGGACACTGAAGCTTTCTTT

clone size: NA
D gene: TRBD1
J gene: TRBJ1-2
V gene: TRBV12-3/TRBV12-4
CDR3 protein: CASSRQGYYGYTF
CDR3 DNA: TGTGCCAGCAGCCGACAGGGGTACTATGGCTACACCTTC

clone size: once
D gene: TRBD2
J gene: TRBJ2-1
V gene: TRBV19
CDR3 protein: CASRGLANMNNEQFF
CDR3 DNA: TGTGCCAGTAGAGGACTAGCGAATATGAACAATGAGCAGTTCTTC

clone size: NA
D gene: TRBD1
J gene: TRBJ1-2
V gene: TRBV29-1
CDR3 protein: CSVDRDRAGYTF
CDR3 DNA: TGCAGCGTTGACCGGGACAGGGCTGGCTACACCTTC

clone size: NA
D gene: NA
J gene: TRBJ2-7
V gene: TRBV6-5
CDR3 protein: CASSYAGEFYEQYF
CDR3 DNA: TGTGCCAGCAGTTACGCCGGGGAGTTCTACGAGCAGTACTTC

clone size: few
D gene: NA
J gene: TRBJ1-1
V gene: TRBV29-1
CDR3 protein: CSVVGAGTEAFF
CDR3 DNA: TGCAGCGTTGTAGGGGCCGGTACTGAAGCTTTCTTT

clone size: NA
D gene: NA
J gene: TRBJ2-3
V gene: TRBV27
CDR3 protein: CASTSPSATGNPDTQYF
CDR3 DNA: TGTGCCAGCACCTCACCGTCAGCCACAGGGAACCCAGATACGCAGTATTTT

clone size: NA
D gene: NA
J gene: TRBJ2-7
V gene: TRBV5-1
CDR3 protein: CASSLAMGLYTYEQYF
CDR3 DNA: TGCGCCAGCAGCTTGGCAATGGGACTCTACACCTACGAGCAGTACTTC

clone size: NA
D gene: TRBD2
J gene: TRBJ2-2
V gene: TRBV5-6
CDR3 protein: CASLESGRFTGELFF
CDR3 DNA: TGTGCCAGCTTAGAAAGCGGGAGGTTCACCGGGGAGCTGTTTTTT

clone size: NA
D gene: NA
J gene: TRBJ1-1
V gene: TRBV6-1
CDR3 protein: CASSDDRNTEAFF
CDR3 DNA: TGTGCCAGCAGTGACGATAGGAACACTGAAGCTTTCTTT

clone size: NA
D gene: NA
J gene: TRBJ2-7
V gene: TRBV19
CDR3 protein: CASSIAGRTYEQYF
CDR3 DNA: TGTGCCAGTAGTATTGCAGGGCGGACCTACGAGCAGTACTTC

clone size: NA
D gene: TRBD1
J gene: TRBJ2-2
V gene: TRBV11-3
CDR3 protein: CASSPRDRGVAGELFF
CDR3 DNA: TGTGCCAGCAGCCCTAGGGACAGGGGAGTGGCCGGGGAGCTGTTTTTT

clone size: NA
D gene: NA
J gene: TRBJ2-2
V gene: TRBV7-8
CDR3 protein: CASSLPSYTGELFF
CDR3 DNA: TGTGCCAGCAGCTTACCCTCCTACACCGGGGAGCTGTTTTTT

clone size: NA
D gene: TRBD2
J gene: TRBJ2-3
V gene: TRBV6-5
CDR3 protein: CASIRREEDTQYF
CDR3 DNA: TGTGCCAGCATTCGGCGGGAGGAGGATACGCAGTATTTT

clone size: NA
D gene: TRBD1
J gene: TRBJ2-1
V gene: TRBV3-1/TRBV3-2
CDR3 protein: CASSQGPGTGSNEQFF
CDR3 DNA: TGTGCCAGCAGCCAAGGTCCCGGGACAGGGAGCAATGAGCAGTTCTTC

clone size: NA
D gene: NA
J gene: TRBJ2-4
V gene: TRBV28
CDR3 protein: CASSLPTGTKNIQYF
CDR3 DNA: TGTGCCAGCAGTTTACCGACAGGAACCAAAAACATTCAGTACTTC

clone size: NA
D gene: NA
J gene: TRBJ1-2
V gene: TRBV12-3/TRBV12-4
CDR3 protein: CASSLAGVGGYTF
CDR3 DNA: TGTGCCAGCAGTTTGGCAGGGGTTGGTGGCTACACCTTC

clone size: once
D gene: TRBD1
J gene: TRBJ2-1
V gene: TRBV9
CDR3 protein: CASSVTGTGLREQFF
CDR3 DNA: TGTGCCAGCAGCGTAACCGGGACAGGCCTGAGGGAGCAGTTCTTC

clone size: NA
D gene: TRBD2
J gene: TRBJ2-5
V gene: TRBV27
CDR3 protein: CASSLFLAGQETQYF
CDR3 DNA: TGTGCCAGCAGTCTATTCCTAGCGGGACAAGAGACCCAGTACTTC

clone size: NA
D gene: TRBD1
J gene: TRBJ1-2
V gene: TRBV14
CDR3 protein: CASSQYKSTGTGTF
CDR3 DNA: TGTGCCAGCAGCCAGTATAAGTCGACAGGGACGGGCACCTTC

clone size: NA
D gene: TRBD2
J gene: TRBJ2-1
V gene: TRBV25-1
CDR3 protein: CASSHSLGEGSSYNEQFF
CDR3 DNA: TGTGCCAGCAGCCATTCCCTTGGGGAGGGAAGCTCCTACAATGAGCAGTTCTTC